This T cell receptor (beta chain) was captured by sequencing in a study of post-analysis software for immune sequencing data. As to this clonotype: Its target is not known.

The germline V gene has CDR1 SEHNR and CDR2 FQNEAQ (reference sequence). The ends were cut back, 8 bases at V and 2 bases at J, with 6 bases in the middle. The CDR3 extends over 11 amino acids. General study points: Compared with controls, patients had more of 4 to 6 TRBV segments, including TRBV5-6, TRBV5-1 and TRBV20-1.

Unique molecular identifiers were built into the TCR beta cDNA libraries. TCRdb re-called the PCR reads with MiXCR, one entry per CDR3 protein. The sample records some 260,000 distinct CDR3 sequences, roughly a third being singletons. The material sequenced was blood. The source is a girl between 10 and 17 years old with multiple sclerosis. The chain combines TRBV7-9 with TRBJ2-5, with no clear D. CDR3 nucleotide sequence: TGTGCCAGCCAGGAGCAAGAGACCCAGTACTTC. Encoded protein: CASQEQETQYF.